These 17 T cell receptor beta chains originate from one sample sequenced in a study of siplizumab effects on memory and regulatory T cells. Here immunoSEQ multiplex PCR was the method, and the copy in TCRdb shows in-frame clones only, minus some. This table holds fewer than 110,000 clones, around 90% found once. Source material: non-Treg CD4+ T cells sorted from blood. These receptor sequences come from a human donor in good health.

The rearrangement links TRBV2 to TRBJ2-2; a weak D match, TRBD2 (5 bases). Deletions cut 5 bases from V and 0 bases from J, with 16 bases between. The CDR3 spans 17 residues. Germline CDR1 and CDR2: SNHLY and FYNNEI. The CDR3 spells CASSHSGASTNTGELFF. The CDR3 DNA follows: TGTGCCAGCAGTCACAGTGGCGCTAGCACGAACACCGGGGAGCTGTTTTTT.

This chain joins TRBV15 and TRBJ1-1; D is uncertain. V lost 0 bases, J lost 12 bases, and 8 bases lay in between. The CDR3 extends over 11 amino acids. CDR1 LNHNV and CDR2 YYDKDF come from the germline V gene (reference sequence). The CDR3 protein is CATSREGRPFF. CDR3 bases: TGTGCCACCAGCAGAGAGGGGAGGCCTTTCTTT.

The rearrangement joins TRBV28 to TRBJ2-1; 10 bases fit TRBD2. Germline CDR1 reads MDHEN; CDR2 reads SYDVKM. Losses at the gene ends were 6 bases for V and 6 bases for J; bases not matched to a gene: 5. This CDR3 contains 14 residues. The DNA of the CDR3 is TGTGCCAGCAGCCCTAGCGGGAGAATCAATGAGCAGTTCTTC. It yields the protein CASSPSGRINEQFF.

The chain has TRBV30 and TRBJ2-1; TRBD2 matches at 7 bases. Germline loops: CDR1 GTSNPN, CDR2 SVGIG (reference sequence). The CDR3 contains 15 residues. V dropped 3 bases and J dropped 3; count of bases not matched to a gene: 8. CDR3 loop: CAWSPSGKYYNEQFF. CDR3 coding DNA: TGTGCCTGGAGCCCTAGCGGAAAGTACTACAATGAGCAGTTCTTC.

The V call is TRBV19, the J call TRBJ1-5, with D maybe TRBD1 (5 bases). The germline V gene encodes CDR1 LNHDA and CDR2 SQIVND (reference sequence). CDR3 length: 17 amino acids. V was clipped by 3 bases and J by 3 bases, with 18 bases between them. The CDR3 loop reads CASSIGRDTNDNQPQHF. DNA for the CDR3: TGTGCCAGTAGTATCGGCAGGGATACGAACGACAATCAGCCCCAGCATTTT.

The chain recombines TRBV6-6 with TRBJ2-7; D may be TRBD2 (7 bases). The CDR3 loop spans 16 amino acids. In germline, CDR1 is MNHNY, CDR2 SVGAGI (reference sequence). Trimming left V 6 bases short and J 0 bases short, with 18 bases between. CDR3 nucleotide sequence: TGTGCCAGCAGCATAGGGGGGGGCGATGGCTCCTACGAGCAGTACTTC. Its translation is CASSIGGGDGSYEQYF.

This chain links TRBV11-3 with TRBJ1-3, with TRBD1 matching 7 bases. The germline V gene encodes CDR1 SGHNT and CDR2 YENEEA. J lost 0 bases, V lost 9 bases, and 11 bases had no gene match. The CDR3 has 16 amino acids. The CDR3 DNA sequence: TGTGCCAGTACGCCCTTCCCAGGGGGCTCTGGAAACACCATATATTTT. It translates to CASTPFPGGSGNTIYF. Based on the CDR3 plus reference TRBV11-3 and TRBJ1-3, the full variable domain is EAGVVQSPRYKIIEKKQPVAFWCNPISGHNTLYWYLQNLGQGPELLIRYENEEAVDDSQLPKDRFSAERLKGVDSTLKIQPAELGDSAVYLCASTPFPGGSGNTIYFGEGSWLTVV.

The V gene is TRBV9, the J gene TRBJ2-3, with D possibly TRBD1 on 5 matching bases. CDR1 and CDR2 (germline): SGDLS, YYNGEE. CDR3 length: 16 residues. V was cut by 4 bases and J by 2 bases, with 17 bases left in between. The CDR3 protein is CASSLQVGVATDTQYF. The DNA of the CDR3 is TGTGCCAGCAGCCTACAGGTTGGAGTTGCCACAGATACGCAGTATTTT.

The rearrangement uses TRBV7-2 and TRBJ2-7, with TRBD2 matching over 10 bases. Per germline, CDR1 SGHTA and CDR2 FQGNSA. This CDR3 spans 14 amino acids. V was pared by 5 bases and J by 5 bases, with 6 bases of the junction left unmatched. The CDR3 region is CASSLSGRWDEQYF. The CDR3 nucleotides are TGTGCCAGCAGCCTTAGCGGGAGGTGGGACGAGCAGTACTTC.

This chain joins TRBV29-1 and TRBJ2-7, with D possibly being TRBD1 or TRBD2 (5 bases each). Trimming removed 6 bases at V and 0 bases at J, with 15 bases between. Germline CDR1 and CDR2: SQVTM and ANQGSEA. The CDR3 contains 14 residues. The CDR3 sequence is CSVVPGRLSYEQYF. The CDR3 region has the DNA TGCAGCGTGGTACCGGGACGTCTCTCCTACGAGCAGTACTTC.

V gene TRBV25-1 combines with J gene TRBJ2-1; no firm D call. There are 15 residues in the CDR3. Trimming removed 4 bases at V and 0 bases at J, with 10 bases between. Germline V lookup: CDR1 MGHDK, CDR2 SYGVNS. The CDR3 sequence: CASSALVSSYNEQFF. CDR3 coding DNA: TGTGCCAGCAGTGCATTGGTGAGCTCCTACAATGAGCAGTTCTTC.

The CDR3 loop reads CASHFYGYTF. The CDR3 nucleotides are TGCGCCAGCCACTTCTATGGCTACACCTTC. The chain has TRBV23-1 and TRBJ1-2; D is unresolved. TRBV23-1 is annotated as an ORF whose role is uncertain. Between the trimmed V and J ends, which lost 8 bases and 4 bases, there was a span of 5 bases. The CDR3 consists of 10 residues.

The rearrangement joins TRBV29-1 to TRBJ1-3; D is ambiguous. The CDR3 length is 14 residues. Trimming took 4 bases from V and 0 from J, leaving 10 bases between them. In germline, CDR1 is SQVTM, CDR2 ANQGSEA. CDR3 sequence: CSVGAGYSGNTIYF. The CDR3 region has the DNA TGCAGCGTTGGAGCGGGGTACTCTGGAAACACCATATATTTT.

The gene calls are TRBV7-2 and TRBJ1-3; no firm D call. The CDR3 runs to 15 residues. The germline V gene has CDR1 SGHTA and CDR2 FQGNSA. Between the trimmed V and J ends, which lost 5 bases and 7 bases, there was a span of 18 bases. The DNA for the CDR3 is TGTGCCAGCAGCCGGACCGGCCAAAACGGGAACACCATATATTTT. Its protein product is CASSRTGQNGNTIYF.

The genes are TRBV7-9 and TRBJ2-5; the D gene is possibly TRBD1 (6 bases). Germline V gene lookup returns CDR1 SEHNR and CDR2 FQNEAQ (reference sequence). This CDR3 has 16 amino acids. Deletions cut 1 base from V and 5 bases from J, with 17 bases between. The CDR3 nucleotides read TGTGCCAGCAGCTTAGGTACGGGGACACCCAGGGAGACCCAGTACTTC. Translation: CASSLGTGTPRETQYF.

This clone came up once. The chain combines TRBV5-1 with TRBJ2-3; 7 bases are shared with TRBD2. The CDR3 consists of 16 residues. Germline V gives CDR1 SGHRS, CDR2 YFSETQ. V shed 4 bases, J shed 0 bases, and the junction held 8 bases outside the gene matches. CDR3 region: CASSPWGSGSTDTQYF. The CDR3 DNA sequence: TGCGCCAGCAGCCCCTGGGGTAGCGGGAGCACAGATACGCAGTATTTT.

This clone was found once. Written as DNA, the CDR3 is TGTGCTAGTGGACTAAACTATAATTCACCCCTCCACTTT. Protein product: CASGLNYNSPLHF. V and J are TRBV12-5 and TRBJ1-6, with D uncertain. Trimming took off 6 bases at V and 3 bases at J, with 6 bases between the two ends. The CDR3 runs to 13 residues. Per the germline V gene, CDR1 is LGHNT and CDR2 is FRNRAP.